This T cell receptor (beta chain) was sequenced for a study of blood T cell repertoires in COVID-19. Study in general: Acute and convalescent COVID-19 samples came from the United States, Italy and Spain.

Assignment of participants to cohorts was predicated upon participant-reported clinical history. Authors' methods: Amplifying reference gene primers gave estimates of nucleated cell counts. Clones were read by immunoSEQ multiplex PCR, and TCRdb kept only the in-frame ones, dropping some. The DNA was the basis for D and trimming; V, J and clone size are from that table. This table holds 150,000 or so clones, less than 85% found once. Germline V gives CDR1 KGHSH, CDR2 LQKENI. The CDR3 sequence is 13 residues long. The germline V and J ends were trimmed by 4 bases and 9 bases, with 13 bases remaining between them.

The chain recombines TRBV18 with TRBJ2-1; D may be TRBD2 (5 bases). The sequence came from a middle-aged man who had recovered from COVID-19. The sequencing input was PBMCs or T cells enriched from blood (not recorded which). The CDR3 protein is CASSRTSFGEQFF. DNA of the CDR3: TGTGCCAGCTCACGCACTAGTTTCGGTGAGCAGTTCTTC.